These T cell receptor beta chains were read from a single sample in a study of primary melanoma T cells and metastatic recurrence. The assay was immunoSEQ multiplex PCR, and TCRdb's table has in-frame clones only and misses some. The repertoire holds approximately 170 clones, roughly 63% seen once, with over 11% in the top ten. The specimen sequenced was melanoma tumor tissue. These TCRs come from a human donor with melanoma. Both conserved end residues are part of each CDR3. A D gene is named only where the DNA matches it firmly. Rows give clone size only sometimes, using once, few, many, or a class for an expanded clone.

>TRBJ1-2|TRBV29-1|-|TRBD1
CSVGRDSRDGYTF
TGCAGCGTCGGGAGGGACAGTAGGGATGGCTACACCTTC
>TRBJ1-1|TRBV28|-|-
CASGAGGTTITPEAFF
TGTGCCAGCGGGGCGGGGGGGACAACAATCACCCCTGAAGCTTTCTTT
>TRBJ2-7|TRBV28|-|-
CASSQPGQAYEQYF
TGTGCCAGCAGCCAACCGGGACAAGCCTACGAGCAGTACTTC
>TRBJ1-2|TRBV14|few|-
CASSQVGPYGYTF
TGTGCCAGCAGCCAAGTGGGGCCCTATGGCTACACCTTC
>TRBJ2-3|TRBV9|-|-
CASSESGLTDTQYF
TGTGCCAGCAGTGAAAGCGGCCTCACAGATACGCAGTATTTT
>TRBJ2-4|TRBV19|few|-
CASNLGPGNIQYF
TGTGCCAGTAATCTGGGTCCGGGGAACATTCAGTACTTC
>TRBJ1-1|TRBV29-1|-|-
CSVPRGGQPNTKAFF
TGCAGCGTTCCCAGAGGAGGACAGCCGAACACTAAAGCTTTCTTT
>TRBJ1-1|TRBV6-8|-|TRBD1
CASSQQGAMNTEAFF
TGTGCCAGCAGTCAACAGGGGGCAATGAACACTGAAGCTTTCTTT
>TRBJ2-7|TRBV18|-|TRBD1
CASSPGTGYTYEQYF
TGTGCCAGCTCACCTGGGACAGGGTATACCTACGAGCAGTACTTC
>TRBJ2-3|TRBV7-4|-|-
CASSLMETASTDTQYF
TGTGCCAGCAGCTTAATGGAGACAGCCAGCACAGATACGCAGTATTTT
>TRBJ2-5|TRBV7-2|-|TRBD2
CASSSKLGLAGEETQYF
TGTGCCAGCAGCTCCAAACTGGGACTAGCGGGGGAAGAGACCCAGTACTTC
>TRBJ2-1|TRBV10-2|few|TRBD2
CASSSGTSGYNEQFF
TGCGCCAGCAGTTCCGGGACTAGCGGATACAATGAGCAGTTCTTC
>TRBJ2-6|TRBV19|few|-
CASSGGRSGANVLTF
TGTGCCAGTAGTGGGGGCAGATCTGGGGCCAACGTCCTGACTTTC
>TRBJ1-1|TRBV5-1|-|-
CASSPNLRGQNTEAFF
TGCGCCAGCAGCCCCAATCTTCGGGGACAGAACACTGAAGCTTTCTTT
>TRBJ2-1|TRBV6-8|-|TRBD2
CASSVAGGRNEQFF
TGTGCCAGCAGTGTGGCGGGAGGTCGGAATGAGCAGTTCTTC
>TRBJ2-3|TRBV6-8|-|-
CASSRQLTGAGTQYF
TGTGCCAGCAGCCGACAACTAACAGGGGCGGGGACGCAGTATTTT
>TRBJ1-4|TRBV11-3|once|-
CASSLNQQGANEKLFF
TGTGCCAGCAGCTTAAACCAACAGGGTGCTAATGAAAAACTGTTTTTT
>TRBJ1-2|TRBV19|-|-
CASSKTGYGYTF
TGTGCCAGTAGTAAGACAGGCTATGGCTACACCTTC
>TRBJ2-1|TRBV11-3|-|-
CASSLDVLGGSYNEQFF
TGTGCCAGCAGCTTAGACGTCTTGGGCGGCTCCTACAATGAGCAGTTCTTC
>TRBJ2-1|TRBV15|few|-
CATSRGGTNLYNEQFF
TGTGCCACCAGCAGAGGCGGGACCAACCTTTACAATGAGCAGTTCTTC